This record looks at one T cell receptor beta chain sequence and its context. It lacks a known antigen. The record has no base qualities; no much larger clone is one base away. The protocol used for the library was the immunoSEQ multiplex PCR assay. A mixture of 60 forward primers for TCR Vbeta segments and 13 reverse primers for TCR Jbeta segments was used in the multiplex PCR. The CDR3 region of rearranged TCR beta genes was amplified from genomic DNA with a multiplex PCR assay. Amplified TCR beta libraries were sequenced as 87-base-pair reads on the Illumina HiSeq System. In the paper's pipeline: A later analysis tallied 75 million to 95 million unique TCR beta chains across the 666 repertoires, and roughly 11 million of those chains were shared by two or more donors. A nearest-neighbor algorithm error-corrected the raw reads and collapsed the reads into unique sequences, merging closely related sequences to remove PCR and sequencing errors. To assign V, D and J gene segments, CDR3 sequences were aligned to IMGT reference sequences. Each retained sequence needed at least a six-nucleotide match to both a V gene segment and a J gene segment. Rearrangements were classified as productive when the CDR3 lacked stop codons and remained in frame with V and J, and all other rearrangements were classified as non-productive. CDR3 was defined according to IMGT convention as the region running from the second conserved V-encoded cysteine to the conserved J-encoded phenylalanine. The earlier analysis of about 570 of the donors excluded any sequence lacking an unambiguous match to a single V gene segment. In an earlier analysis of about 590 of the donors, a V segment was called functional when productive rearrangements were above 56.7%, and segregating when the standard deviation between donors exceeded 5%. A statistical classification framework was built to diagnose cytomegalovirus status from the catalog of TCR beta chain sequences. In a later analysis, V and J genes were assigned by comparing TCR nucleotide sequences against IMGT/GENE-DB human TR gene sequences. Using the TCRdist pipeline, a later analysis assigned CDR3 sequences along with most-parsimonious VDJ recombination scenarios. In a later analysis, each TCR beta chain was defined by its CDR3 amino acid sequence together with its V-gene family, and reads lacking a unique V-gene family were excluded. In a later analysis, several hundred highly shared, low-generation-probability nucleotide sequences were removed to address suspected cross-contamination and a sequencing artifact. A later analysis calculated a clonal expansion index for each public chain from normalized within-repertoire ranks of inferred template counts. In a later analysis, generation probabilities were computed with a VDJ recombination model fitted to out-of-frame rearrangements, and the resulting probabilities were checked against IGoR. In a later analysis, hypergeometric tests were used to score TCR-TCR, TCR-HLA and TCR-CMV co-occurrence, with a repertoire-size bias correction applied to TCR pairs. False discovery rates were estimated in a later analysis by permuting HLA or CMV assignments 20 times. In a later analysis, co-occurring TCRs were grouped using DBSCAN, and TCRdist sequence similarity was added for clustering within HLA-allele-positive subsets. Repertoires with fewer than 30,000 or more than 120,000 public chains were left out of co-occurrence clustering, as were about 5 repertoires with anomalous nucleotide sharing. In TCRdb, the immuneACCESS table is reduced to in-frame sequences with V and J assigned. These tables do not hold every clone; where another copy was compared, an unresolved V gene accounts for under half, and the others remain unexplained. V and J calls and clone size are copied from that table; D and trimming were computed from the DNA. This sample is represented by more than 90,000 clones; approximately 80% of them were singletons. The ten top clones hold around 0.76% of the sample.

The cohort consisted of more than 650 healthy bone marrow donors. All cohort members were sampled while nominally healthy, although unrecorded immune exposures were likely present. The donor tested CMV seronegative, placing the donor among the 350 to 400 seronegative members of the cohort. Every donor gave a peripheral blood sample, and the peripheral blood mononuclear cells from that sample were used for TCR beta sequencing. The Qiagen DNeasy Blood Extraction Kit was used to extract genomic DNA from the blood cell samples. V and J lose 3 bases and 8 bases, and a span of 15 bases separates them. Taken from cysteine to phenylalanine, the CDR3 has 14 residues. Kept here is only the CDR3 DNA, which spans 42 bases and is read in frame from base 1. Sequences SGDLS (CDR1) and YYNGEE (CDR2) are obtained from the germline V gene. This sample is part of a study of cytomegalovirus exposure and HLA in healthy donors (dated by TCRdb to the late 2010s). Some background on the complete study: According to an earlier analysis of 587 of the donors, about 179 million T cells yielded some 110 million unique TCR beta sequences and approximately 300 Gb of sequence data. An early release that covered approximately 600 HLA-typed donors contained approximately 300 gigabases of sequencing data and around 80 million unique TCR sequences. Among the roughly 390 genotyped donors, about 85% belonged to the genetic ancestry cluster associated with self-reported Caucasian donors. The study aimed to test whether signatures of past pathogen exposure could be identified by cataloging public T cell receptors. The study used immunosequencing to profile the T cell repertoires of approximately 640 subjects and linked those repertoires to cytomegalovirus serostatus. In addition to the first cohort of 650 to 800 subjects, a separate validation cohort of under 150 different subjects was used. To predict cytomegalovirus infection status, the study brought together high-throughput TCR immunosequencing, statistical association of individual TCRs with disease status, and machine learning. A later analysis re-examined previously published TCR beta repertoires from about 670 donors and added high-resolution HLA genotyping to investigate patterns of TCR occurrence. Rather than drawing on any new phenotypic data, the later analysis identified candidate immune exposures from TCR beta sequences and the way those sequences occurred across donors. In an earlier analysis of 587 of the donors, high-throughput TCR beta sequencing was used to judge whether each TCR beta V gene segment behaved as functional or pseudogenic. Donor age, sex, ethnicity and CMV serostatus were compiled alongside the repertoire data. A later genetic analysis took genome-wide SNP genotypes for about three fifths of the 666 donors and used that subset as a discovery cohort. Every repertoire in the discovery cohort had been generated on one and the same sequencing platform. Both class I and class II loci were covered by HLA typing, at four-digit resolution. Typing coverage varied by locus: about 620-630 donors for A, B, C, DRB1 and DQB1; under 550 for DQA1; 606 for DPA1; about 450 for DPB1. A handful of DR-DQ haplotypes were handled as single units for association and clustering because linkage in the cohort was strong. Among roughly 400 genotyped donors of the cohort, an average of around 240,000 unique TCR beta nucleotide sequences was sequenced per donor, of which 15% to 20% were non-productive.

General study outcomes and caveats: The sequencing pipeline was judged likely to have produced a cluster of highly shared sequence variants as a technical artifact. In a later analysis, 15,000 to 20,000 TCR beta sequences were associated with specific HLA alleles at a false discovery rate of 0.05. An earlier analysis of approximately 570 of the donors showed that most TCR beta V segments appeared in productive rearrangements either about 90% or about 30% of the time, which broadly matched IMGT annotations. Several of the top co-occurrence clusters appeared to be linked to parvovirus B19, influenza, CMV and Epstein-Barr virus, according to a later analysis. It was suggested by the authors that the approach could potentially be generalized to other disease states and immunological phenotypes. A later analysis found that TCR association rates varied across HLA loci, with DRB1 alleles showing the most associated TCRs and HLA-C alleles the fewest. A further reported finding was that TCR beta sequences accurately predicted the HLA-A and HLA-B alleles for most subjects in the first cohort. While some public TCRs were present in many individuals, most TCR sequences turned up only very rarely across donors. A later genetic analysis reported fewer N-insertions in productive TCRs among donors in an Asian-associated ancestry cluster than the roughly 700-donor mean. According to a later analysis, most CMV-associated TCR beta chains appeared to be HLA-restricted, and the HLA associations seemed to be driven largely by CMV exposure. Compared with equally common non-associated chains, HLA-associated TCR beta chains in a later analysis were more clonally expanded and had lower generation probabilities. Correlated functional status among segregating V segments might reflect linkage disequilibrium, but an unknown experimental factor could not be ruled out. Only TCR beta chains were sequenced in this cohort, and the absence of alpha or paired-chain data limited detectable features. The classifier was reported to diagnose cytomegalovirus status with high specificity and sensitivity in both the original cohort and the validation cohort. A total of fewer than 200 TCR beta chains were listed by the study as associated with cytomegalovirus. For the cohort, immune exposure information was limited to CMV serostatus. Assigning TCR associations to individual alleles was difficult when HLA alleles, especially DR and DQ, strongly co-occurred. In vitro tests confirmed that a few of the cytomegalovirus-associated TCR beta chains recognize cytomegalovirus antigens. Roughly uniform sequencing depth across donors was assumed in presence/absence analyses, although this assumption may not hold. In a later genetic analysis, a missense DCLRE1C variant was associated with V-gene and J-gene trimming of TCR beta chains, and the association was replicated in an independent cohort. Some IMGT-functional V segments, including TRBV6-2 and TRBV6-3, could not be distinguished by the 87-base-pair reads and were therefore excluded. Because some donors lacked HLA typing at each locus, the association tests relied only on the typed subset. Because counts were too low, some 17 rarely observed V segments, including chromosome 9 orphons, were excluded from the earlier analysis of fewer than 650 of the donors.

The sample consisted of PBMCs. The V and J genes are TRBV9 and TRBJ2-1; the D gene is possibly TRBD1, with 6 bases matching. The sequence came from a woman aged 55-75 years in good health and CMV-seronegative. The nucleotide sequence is TGTGCCAGCAGCGGCCAACCAACAGGGCATGAGCAGTTCTTC. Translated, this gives CASSGQPTGHEQFF.